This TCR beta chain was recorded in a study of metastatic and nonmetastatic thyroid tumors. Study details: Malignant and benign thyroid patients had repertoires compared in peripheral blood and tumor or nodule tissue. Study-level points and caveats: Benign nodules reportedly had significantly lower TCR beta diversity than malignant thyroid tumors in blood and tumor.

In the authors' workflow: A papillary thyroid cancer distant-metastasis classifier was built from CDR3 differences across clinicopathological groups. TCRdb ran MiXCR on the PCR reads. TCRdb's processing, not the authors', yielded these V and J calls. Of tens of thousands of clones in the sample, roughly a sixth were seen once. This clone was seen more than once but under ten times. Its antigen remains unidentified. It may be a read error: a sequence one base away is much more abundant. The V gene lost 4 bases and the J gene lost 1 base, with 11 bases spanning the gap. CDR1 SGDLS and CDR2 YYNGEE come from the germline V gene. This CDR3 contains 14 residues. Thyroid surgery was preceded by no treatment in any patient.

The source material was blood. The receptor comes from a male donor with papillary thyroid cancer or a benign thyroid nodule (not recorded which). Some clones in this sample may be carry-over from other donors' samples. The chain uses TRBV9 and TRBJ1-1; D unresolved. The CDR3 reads CASSSPGTNTEAFF. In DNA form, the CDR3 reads TGTGCCAGCAGCTCTCCGGGCACGAACACTGAAGCTTTCTTT.